This TCR delta chain is from a study of gamma-delta T cells after stem cell transplantation. TCRdb re-called clones from the RT-PCR reads using CATT. The sample shows 10,000 to 12,000 delta-chain clones, approximately 40% of them seen only once. In its sample, this clone was seen once. J gave up 0 bases and V 4 bases, and 14 bases lay outside the gene matches. The CDR3 covers 20 residues. Looked up from germline, CDR1 is TSWWSYY and CDR2 is QGS. This chain joins TRDV1 and TRDJ1; 13 nucleotides line up with TRDD3. What was sequenced was gamma-delta T cells. This TCR was sampled from a human donor. It is not recorded whose cells these are; they may come from a transplant donor. In nucleotides, the CDR3 is TGTGCTCTTGGGGCTACCCGTGATACTGGGGGATACGCGAACACCGATAAACTCATCTTT. Encoded protein: CALGATRDTGGYANTDKLIF.